These 9 T cell receptor beta chains share one sample of origin, sequenced in a study of T-cell reconstitution after alpha-beta-depleted transplantation in children. Unique molecular identifiers were incorporated when the TCRbeta library was constructed. TCRdb reanalysed the PCR reads using MiXCR and keeps one entry per CDR3 protein. In the table there are around 94,000 distinct CDR3 sequences, about 5.6% of which are singletons. Specimen: PBMCs, mostly from graft donor cells, collected 60 days after TCRalphabeta/CD19-depleted stem cell transplant. The receptors originated from a female patient aged 2 to 10 who had a stem cell transplant for Fanconi anemia, so the T cells may come from the graft donor.

This clonotype was seen a handful of times. The chain links TRBV28 to TRBJ2-7, with 12 bases lining up with TRBD2. CDR1 is MDHEN, CDR2 SYDVKM, per germline. V trimming: 2 bases; J trimming: 4 bases; junction bases outside the gene matches: 12. The CDR3 totals 18 residues. This CDR3 reads CASSLLAGGLGTSYEQYF. As DNA, the CDR3 is TGTGCCAGCAGTTTACTAGCGGGAGGGCTGGGAACGTCTTACGAGCAGTACTTC.

This clonotype showed up many times. CDR3 DNA: TGCGCCAGCAGCCCCGGGACAGTTAATGAAAAACTGTTTTTT. The encoded protein is CASSPGTVNEKLFF. The chain uses TRBV5-1 and TRBJ1-4; the match to TRBD1 covers 7 bases. The length of the CDR3 is 14 residues. Germline CDR1 is SGHRS and CDR2 is YFSETQ. V was clipped by 4 bases and J by 4 bases; unmatched bases: 4. The full variable domain, rest sourced from reference TRBV5-1 and TRBJ1-4, is KAGVTQTPRYLIKTRGQQVTLSCSPISGHRSVSWYQQTPGQGLQFLFEYFSETQRNKGNFPGRFSGRQFSNSRSEMNVSTLELGDSALYLCASSPGTVNEKLFFGSGTQLSVL.

V is TRBV3-1 and J is TRBJ2-1; 16 bases match TRBD2. CDR3 length equals 19 residues. Germline lookup yields CDR1 LGHDT and CDR2 YNNKEL (reference sequence). CDR3 coding DNA: TGTACCATCAGCGGGACTAGCGGGAGGGCTTGGGGAACCTACAATGAGCAGTTCTTC. It yields the protein CTISGTSGRAWGTYNEQFF.

This clonotype has ten or more counts. The chain links TRBV6-2 or TRBV6-3 to TRBJ2-1; 11 bases are shared with TRBD2. CDR1 is MNHEY and CDR2 is SVGEGT in the germline V gene. The trim removed 11 bases at V and 7 bases at J, leaving 13 bases unmatched. The CDR3 totals 15 residues. CDR3 protein: CAVTLAGGPRNEQFF. The CDR3 DNA follows: TGTGCCGTTACGTTAGCGGGAGGGCCGAGGAATGAGCAGTTCTTC.

This clonotype was detected ten times or more. The rearrangement uses TRBV6-2 or TRBV6-3 and TRBJ2-7; 9 nucleotides align to TRBD2. The CDR3 runs 15 residues. Losses at the gene ends were 2 bases for V and 7 bases for J; bases not matched to a gene: 9. Germline V gene data show CDR1 as MNHEY and CDR2 as SVGEGT. The DNA of the CDR3 is TGTGCCAGCAGTTACCCTAGCGGGGACAAGGGGGAGCAGTACTTC. This codes for CASSYPSGDKGEQYF.

This clonotype was counted at least ten times. V is TRBV12-3 or TRBV12-4 and J is TRBJ2-1; D gene ambiguous. This CDR3 spans 14 amino acids. Trimming pared 4 bases from V and 4 bases from J, leaving 11 bases between. As DNA, the CDR3 is TGTGCCAGCAGTTCCCGTGGAAGATACAATGAGCAGTTCTTC. Protein: CASSSRGRYNEQFF.

At least ten counts were recorded for this clonotype. The chain employs TRBV20-1 and TRBJ2-3; 8 nucleotides align to TRBD2. The trim removed 3 bases at V and 0 bases at J, leaving 5 bases unmatched. The CDR3 spans 15 residues. Germline V gene lookup returns CDR1 DFQATT and CDR2 SNEGSKA (reference sequence). The CDR3 nucleotides are TGCAGTGCTAGTCTGGCTAGCGGGAGCACAGATACGCAGTATTTT. Protein product: CSASLASGSTDTQYF.

The table lists this clonotype with many counts. V and J are TRBV28 and TRBJ2-2, with 11 positions matching TRBD2. The CDR3 loop spans 15 amino acids. Per the germline V gene, CDR1 is MDHEN and CDR2 is SYDVKM. V lost 7 bases and J lost 4; bases outside the gene matches: 5. The CDR3 region is CASILAGGITGELFF. For the CDR3, the DNA is TGTGCCAGCATCCTAGCGGGGGGTATCACCGGGGAGCTGTTTTTT.

This clonotype was counted only a few times. The chain combines TRBV28 with TRBJ2-2; possible D gene TRBD1, 6 bases. The CDR3 spans 16 residues. The germline V gene encodes CDR1 MDHEN and CDR2 SYDVKM. V lost 5 bases, J lost 5 bases, and 18 bases lay in between. In DNA form, the CDR3 reads TGTGCCAGCAGTATACCGACCTACAGGGTTACCGGGGAGCTGTTTTTT. It yields the protein CASSIPTYRVTGELFF.